The following is a T cell receptor (beta chain) sequence with its context. A junction end diverges from the germline sequence, so it may reflect a read error. Only in-frame clones appear in the TCRdb table, and some are missing; sequencing was by immunoSEQ multiplex PCR. Of hundreds of thousands of clones in the sample, roughly 88% were seen once. These data originate in a study of blood T cell repertoires in COVID-19. The sample consisted of peripheral blood. The TCR was taken from a woman aged 30 to 39 who had recovered from COVID-19.

CDR3 in amino acids: CASSSWTGGSTF. The DNA for the CDR3 is TGTGCCAGCAGTTCGTGGACAGGGGGCTCCACCTTC. The rearrangement joins TRBV28 to TRBJ1-2, with TRBD1 matching 11 bases. This CDR3 is 12 amino acids long. Per the germline V gene, CDR1 is MDHEN and CDR2 is SYDVKM.